This T cell receptor beta chain originates from a study of regulatory T cells in long-lasting Graves disease. Across the study: Persistence in Graves' disease required over 5 years of antithyroid drugs plus positive TSH receptor antibodies.

Time point reported: persistent/refractory GD, antithyroid drugs over 5 years with positive TRAb. With RNA extracted from PBMCs as input, the TCR library was made. A blood draw put around 9.3 milliliters of peripheral blood into EDTA tubes. V lost 0 bases to trimming and J lost 2 bases, with 8 bases between them. The CDR3 covers 14 residues. Germline assignment: CDR1 SEHNR and CDR2 FQNEAQ (reference sequence). Construction of the TCR beta libraries employed iRepertoire HTBI primers in conjunction with Arm-PCR of CDR3 regions. One entry per CDR3 protein results from TCRdb running MiXCR on the multiplex PCR reads. The sample has 650,000 to 700,000 distinct CDR3 sequences; about 30% are singletons.

The receptor's source is a female donor with Graves disease. V gene TRBV7-9 combines with J gene TRBJ2-7, with D unresolved. The sequenced sample was peripheral blood mononuclear cells (PBMCs), obtained when the disease was refractory, from a patient treated with antithyroid drugs. In DNA, the CDR3 is TGTGCCAGCAGCTTAGCTGCACTAACCTACGAGCAGTACTTC. Amino acid sequence: CASSLAALTYEQYF.